The T cell receptor beta chain described here comes from a study of glioma-infiltrating T cells. The CDR3 is made up of 15 amino acids. V dropped 8 bases and J dropped 2 bases, with 17 bases sitting between them. Germline V gives CDR1 MNHEY, CDR2 SVGEGT. Using RNA template, CDR3s of TCR alpha and beta were amplified with iRepertoire arm-PCR. TCRdb reprocessed the multiplex PCR reads with MiXCR, giving one entry per CDR3 protein. The data show some 99,000 distinct CDR3 sequences, 25% to 30% seen once. Many counts were recorded for this clonotype. The chain links TRBV6-2 or TRBV6-3 to TRBJ2-3; possible D gene TRBD2, 5 bases. The source of this sequence is a human donor with low-grade glioma or glioblastoma, undergoing nonglioma brain surgery, or in good health (not recorded which). The sequenced sample consisted of glioma tissue, nonneoplastic brain tissue, or PBMCs (not recorded which). The CDR3 DNA is TGTGCCAGCGCGAGACTATCCGGATACACAGATACGCAGTATTTT. Amino acid sequence: CASARLSGYTDTQYF.